The rows below give T cell receptor beta chains drawn from one sample of a study of control samples from healthy donors and cancer patients. Clones were read by immunoSEQ multiplex PCR, and TCRdb kept only the in-frame ones, dropping some. This sample lists fewer than 200,000 clones; its ten largest clones have around 2%. Sequenced: blood. These receptor sequences come from a woman in her 30s in good health. CDR3s include the opening cysteine and the closing phenylalanine or tryptophan. D genes are given only for firm matches.

TRBD2,TRBV5-4,TRBJ2-7,TGTGCCAGCAACACCCGGACTAGCGGCCCTATAGGTCCCTACGAGCAGTACTTC,CASNTRTSGPIGPYEQYF
-,TRBV25-1,TRBJ2-1,TGTGCCGGCCAGGGGGGGCCGTCCAATGAGCAGTTCTTC,CAGQGGPSNEQFF
TRBD1,TRBV6-1,TRBJ1-1,TGTGCCAGCAGTGAAGTTCAGGGGGGACAGGGCGTCACTGAAGCTTTCTTT,CASSEVQGGQGVTEAFF
TRBD1,TRBV12-3/TRBV12-4,TRBJ1-2,TGTGCCAGCAGTGGACAGGGAGGCGGCTACACCTTC,CASSGQGGGYTF
-,TRBV6-5,TRBJ1-6,TGTGCCAGCAACCTGTCAGGGGTAAATAATTCACCCCTCCACTTT,CASNLSGVNNSPLHF
-,TRBV7-9,TRBJ2-1,TGTGCCAGCAGCTCTGGGGGACTTAGCTCCTACAATGAGCAGTTCTTC,CASSSGGLSSYNEQFF
-,TRBV10-2,TRBJ1-2,TGCGCCAGCTATGAGACCTCTTCACCCTATGGCTACACCTTC,CASYETSSPYGYTF
-,TRBV25-1,TRBJ1-2,TGTGCCAGCAGTGACAGGGGAGGAGGTCGAGGCTACACCTTC,CASSDRGGGRGYTF
-,TRBV28,TRBJ1-4,TGTGCCAGCAGCCCCCTGGCTGCAACTAATGAAAAACTGTTTTTT,CASSPLAATNEKLFF
TRBD1,TRBV5-1,TRBJ1-2,TGCGCCAGCAGTCCGGGACAGGAAAAACGTGGCTACACCTTC,CASSPGQEKRGYTF
-,TRBV19,TRBJ1-1,TGTGCCAGTAATGGGGGTCGGGGAAACGAGGCGACTTTCTTT,CASNGGRGNEATFF
-,TRBV6-6,TRBJ1-1,TGTGCCAGCAGTTACTCGAGGGGGGGCACTGAAGCTTTCTTT,CASSYSRGGTEAFF
-,TRBV11-3,TRBJ2-3,TGTGCCAGCAGCCCCGGGTGGGGGCCAGATACGCAGTATTTT,CASSPGWGPDTQYF
TRBD1,TRBV4-1,TRBJ1-5,TGCGCCAGCAGCCAAGGAGACAGGGGGATCTATAGCAATCAGCCCCAGCATTTT,CASSQGDRGIYSNQPQHF
TRBD2,TRBV27,TRBJ2-4,TGTGCCAGCAGTTTACGGGGGGGAGTGATAAACATTCAGTACTTC,CASSLRGGVINIQYF
-,TRBV27,TRBJ1-3,TGTGCCAGCAGTTTAAGGGGTCCCTCTGGAAACACCATATATTTT,CASSLRGPSGNTIYF
TRBD1,TRBV3-1/TRBV3-2,TRBJ2-1,TGTGCCAGCAGCCAATATGAGTTCCGGGACAGGAAGGCGGGCTCCTACAATGAGCAGTTCTTC,CASSQYEFRDRKAGSYNEQFF
-,TRBV6-2/TRBV6-3,TRBJ2-1,TGTGCCAGCAGTTACTCATTACGCAATGAGCAGTTCTTC,CASSYSLRNEQFF
-,TRBV28,TRBJ2-3,TGTGCCAGCAAACGCTCCGCTCCAGATACGCAGTATTTT,CASKRSAPDTQYF
-,TRBV5-6,TRBJ2-3,TGTGCCAGCAGCTTGTACAGGGCTGAGCCAGATACGCAGTATTTT,CASSLYRAEPDTQYF
-,TRBV5-6,TRBJ1-5,TGTGCCAGCAGCTTGGACGGAGGGTATCAGCCCCAGCATTTT,CASSLDGGYQPQHF
-,TRBV6-5,TRBJ1-2,TGTGCCAGCAGTTATTTGCAGGGCACTAACTATGGCTACACCTTC,CASSYLQGTNYGYTF
-,TRBV7-9,TRBJ2-1,TGTGCCAGCAGCGAGGGTAATGAGCAGTTCTTC,CASSEGNEQFF